This T cell receptor beta chain was obtained from a study of blood T cell repertoires in COVID-19. Germline-derived CDR1 and CDR2 are SGHRS and YFSETQ. Deletions cut 4 bases from V and 3 bases from J, with 14 bases between. There are 14 residues in the CDR3. Original methodology: Researchers report that nucleated cell counts were estimated from reference gene primer amplification. Method: immunoSEQ multiplex PCR; TCRdb's copy keeps in-frame clones and lacks some. That table furnishes V, J and clone size, whereas the DNA furnished D and trimming. The data contain more than 40,000 clones, more than 70% of them singletons.

The chain is built from TRBV5-1 and TRBJ2-7; possible D gene TRBD2, 6 bases. Sequencing was performed on peripheral blood. This clonotype was sampled from a man aged 50-59 years with active COVID-19. CDR3 nucleotide sequence: TGCGCCAGCAGCGTGACATTGGGAGGCTACGAGCAGTACTTC. It is translated as CASSVTLGGYEQYF.